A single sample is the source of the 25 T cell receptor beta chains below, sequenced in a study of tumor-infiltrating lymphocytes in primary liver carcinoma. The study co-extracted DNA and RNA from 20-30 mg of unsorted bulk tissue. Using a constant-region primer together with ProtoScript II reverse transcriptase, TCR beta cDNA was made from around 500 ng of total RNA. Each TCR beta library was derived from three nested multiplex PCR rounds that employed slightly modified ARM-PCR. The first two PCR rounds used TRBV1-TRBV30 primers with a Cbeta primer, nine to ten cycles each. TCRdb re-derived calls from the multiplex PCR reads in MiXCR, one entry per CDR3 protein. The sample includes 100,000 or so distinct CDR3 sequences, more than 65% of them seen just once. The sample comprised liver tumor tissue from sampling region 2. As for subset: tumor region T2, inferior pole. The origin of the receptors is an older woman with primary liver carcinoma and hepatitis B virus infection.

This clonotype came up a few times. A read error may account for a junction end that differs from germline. The CDR3 coding sequence is TGTGCCAACAGCTTAGGTCAAGGCGGGAGGGCCGGGTACAATGAACAGTTCTTC. It encodes CANSLGQGGRAGYNEQFF. The chain has TRBV11-3 and TRBJ2-1; 9 positions agree with TRBD2. CDR1 is SGHNT, CDR2 YENEEA, per germline. The CDR3 totals 18 residues.

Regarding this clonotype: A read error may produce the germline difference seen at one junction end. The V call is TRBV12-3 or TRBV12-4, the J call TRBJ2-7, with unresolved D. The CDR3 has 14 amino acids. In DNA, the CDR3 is TGTGACAGCAGTATACAACCACCTCCGTACGAGCAGTACTTC. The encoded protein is CDSSIQPPPYEQYF.

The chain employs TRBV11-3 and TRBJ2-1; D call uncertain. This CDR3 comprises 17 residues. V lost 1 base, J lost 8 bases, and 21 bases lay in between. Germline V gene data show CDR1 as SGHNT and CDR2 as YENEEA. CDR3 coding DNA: TGTGCCAGCAGCTTAGGTCGGTGTGTTTGGGGTGTCGATGAGCAGTTCTTC. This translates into CASSLGRCVWGVDEQFF.

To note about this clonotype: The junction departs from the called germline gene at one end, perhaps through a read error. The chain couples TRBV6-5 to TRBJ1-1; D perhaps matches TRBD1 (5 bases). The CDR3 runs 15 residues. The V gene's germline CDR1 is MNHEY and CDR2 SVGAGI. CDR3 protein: CASRWSSGTGTGAFF. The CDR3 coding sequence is TGTGCCAGCAGATGGTCGTCGGGGACGGGTACTGGAGCTTTCTTT.

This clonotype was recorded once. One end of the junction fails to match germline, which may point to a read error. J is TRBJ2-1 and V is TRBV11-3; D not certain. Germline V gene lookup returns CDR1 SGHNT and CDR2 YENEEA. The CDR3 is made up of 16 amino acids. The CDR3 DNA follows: TGTACCAGCAACCCCCTCGGAGATTCCAATTACAATGAGCAGTTCTTC. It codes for CTSNPLGDSNYNEQFF.

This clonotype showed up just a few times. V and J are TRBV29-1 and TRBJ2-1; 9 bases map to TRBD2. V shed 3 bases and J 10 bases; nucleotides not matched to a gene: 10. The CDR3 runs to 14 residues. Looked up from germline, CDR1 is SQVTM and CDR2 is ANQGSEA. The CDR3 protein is CSVERASGMVEQFF. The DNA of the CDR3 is TGCAGCGTTGAGCGGGCTAGCGGGATGGTCGAGCAGTTCTTC.

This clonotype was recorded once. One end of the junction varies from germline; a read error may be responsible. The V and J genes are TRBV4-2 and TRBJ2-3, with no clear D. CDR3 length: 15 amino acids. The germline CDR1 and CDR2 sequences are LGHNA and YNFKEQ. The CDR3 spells CTSSQDRLSTDTQYF. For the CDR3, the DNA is TGTACCAGCAGCCAAGATCGGCTATCCACAGATACGCAGTATTTT.

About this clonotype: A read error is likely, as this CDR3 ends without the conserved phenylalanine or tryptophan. The CDR3 DNA reads TGTGCCAGCAGCTTAGACCCTGCTGGGATCTACGAGCAGTACTCC. It specifies CASSLDPAGIYEQYS. V gene TRBV11-2 combines with J gene TRBJ2-7, with D unclear. Trimming took 0 bases from V and 3 from J, leaving 12 bases between them. Germline V gives CDR1 SGHAT, CDR2 FQNNGV. This CDR3 is built from 15 residues.

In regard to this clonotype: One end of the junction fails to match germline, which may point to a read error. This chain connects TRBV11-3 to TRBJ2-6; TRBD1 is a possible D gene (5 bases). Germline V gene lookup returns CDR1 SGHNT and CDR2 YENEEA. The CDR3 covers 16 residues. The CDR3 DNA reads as TGTGCCAGCAGCTCTGAAGGGGCGAATGGGGCCAACCTCCTGACTTTC. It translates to CASSSEGANGANLLTF.

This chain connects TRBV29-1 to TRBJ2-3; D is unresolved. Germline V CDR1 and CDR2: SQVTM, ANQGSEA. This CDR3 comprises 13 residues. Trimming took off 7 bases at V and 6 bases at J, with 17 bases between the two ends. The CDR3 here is CSATGGLVDTQYF. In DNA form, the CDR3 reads TGCAGCGCCACTGGCGGTTTGGTGGATACGCAGTATTTT.

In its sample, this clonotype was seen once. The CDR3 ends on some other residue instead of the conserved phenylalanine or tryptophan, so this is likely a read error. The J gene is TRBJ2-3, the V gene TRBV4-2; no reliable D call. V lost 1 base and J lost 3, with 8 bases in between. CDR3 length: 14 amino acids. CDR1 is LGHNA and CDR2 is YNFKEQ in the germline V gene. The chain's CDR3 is CASSQVRGTDTQYS. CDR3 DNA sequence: TGTGCCAGCAGCCAAGTTAGAGGTACAGATACGCAGTATTCC.

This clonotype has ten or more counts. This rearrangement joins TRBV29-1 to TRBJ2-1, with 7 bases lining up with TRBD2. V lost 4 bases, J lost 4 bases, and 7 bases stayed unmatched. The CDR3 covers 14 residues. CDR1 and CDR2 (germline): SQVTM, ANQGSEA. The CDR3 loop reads CSVVRDYLYNEQFF. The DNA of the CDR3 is TGCAGCGTTGTACGGGACTACCTTTACAATGAGCAGTTCTTC.

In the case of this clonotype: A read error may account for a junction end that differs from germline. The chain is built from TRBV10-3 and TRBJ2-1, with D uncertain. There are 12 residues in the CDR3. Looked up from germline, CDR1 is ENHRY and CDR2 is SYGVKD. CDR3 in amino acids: CGIGASGDEQFF. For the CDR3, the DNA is TGTGGCATCGGAGCGAGTGGGGATGAGCAGTTCTTC.

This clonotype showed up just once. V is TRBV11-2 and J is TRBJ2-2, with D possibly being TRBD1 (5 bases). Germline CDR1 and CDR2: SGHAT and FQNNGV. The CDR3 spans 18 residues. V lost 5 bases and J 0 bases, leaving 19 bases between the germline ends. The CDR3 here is CASSQWGSYIANTGELFF. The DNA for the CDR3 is TGTGCCAGCAGCCAATGGGGCTCTTATATCGCGAACACCGGGGAGCTGTTTTTT.

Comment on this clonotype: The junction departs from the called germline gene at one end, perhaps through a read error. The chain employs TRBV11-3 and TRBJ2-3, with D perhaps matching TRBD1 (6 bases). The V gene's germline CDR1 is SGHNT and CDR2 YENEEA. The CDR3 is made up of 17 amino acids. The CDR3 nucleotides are TGTGCCAGCAGATTATCGCTTCGGCCGCTACGGACAGATACACAGTATTTT. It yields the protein CASRLSLRPLRTDTQYF.

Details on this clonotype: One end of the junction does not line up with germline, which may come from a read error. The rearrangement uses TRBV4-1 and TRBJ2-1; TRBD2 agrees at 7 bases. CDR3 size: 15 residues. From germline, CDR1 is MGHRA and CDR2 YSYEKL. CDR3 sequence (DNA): TGCTCCAGCAGCCAAGATGCGAGCGGGGTGTGTGAGCAGTTCTTC. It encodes CSSSQDASGVCEQFF.

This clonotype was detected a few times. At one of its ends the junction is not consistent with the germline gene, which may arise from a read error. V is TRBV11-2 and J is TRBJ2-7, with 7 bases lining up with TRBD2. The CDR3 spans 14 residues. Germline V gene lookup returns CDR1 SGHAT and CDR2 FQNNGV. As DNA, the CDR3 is TGTGCCAGCAGCCCAAGCGGGACGGGTGCCGAGCAGCATTTC. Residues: CASSPSGTGAEQHF. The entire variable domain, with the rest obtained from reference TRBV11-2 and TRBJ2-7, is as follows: EAGVAQSPRYKIIEKRQSVAFWCNPISGHATLYWYQQILGQGPKLLIQFQNNGVVDDSQLPKDRFSAERLKGVDSTLKIQPAKLEDSAVYLCASSPSGTGAEQHFGPGTRLTVT.

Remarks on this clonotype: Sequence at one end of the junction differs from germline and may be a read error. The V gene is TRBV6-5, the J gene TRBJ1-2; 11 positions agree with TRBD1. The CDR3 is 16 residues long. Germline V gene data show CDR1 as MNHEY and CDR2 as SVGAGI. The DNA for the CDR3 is TGTGACAGCAGTTTCTTACGGACAGGGGGCAACTATGGCTACACCTTC. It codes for CDSSFLRTGGNYGYTF.

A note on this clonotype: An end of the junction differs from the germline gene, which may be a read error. The CDR3 DNA follows: TGTGCCAGTAGCTTAGATCCGATCAGGGCGCTGTGCCATGGCTACACCTTC. Protein sequence: CASSLDPIRALCHGYTF. The chain recombines TRBV11-2 with TRBJ1-2, with D perhaps matching TRBD1 (5 bases). This CDR3 has 17 amino acids. Germline lookup yields CDR1 SGHAT and CDR2 FQNNGV.

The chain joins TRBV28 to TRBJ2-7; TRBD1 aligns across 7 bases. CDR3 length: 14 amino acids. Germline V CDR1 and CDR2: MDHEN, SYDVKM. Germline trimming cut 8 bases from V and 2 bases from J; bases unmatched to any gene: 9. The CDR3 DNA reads TGTGCCAGCCATTCGTCAGGGGGTCCCTACGAGCAGTACTTC. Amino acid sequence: CASHSSGGPYEQYF.

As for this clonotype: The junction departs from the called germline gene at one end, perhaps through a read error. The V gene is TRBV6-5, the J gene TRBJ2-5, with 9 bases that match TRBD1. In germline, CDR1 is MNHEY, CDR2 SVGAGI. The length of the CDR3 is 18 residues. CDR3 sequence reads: CAISRPPPTGGLKETQCF. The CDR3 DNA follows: TGTGCCATCAGTCGCCCCCCTCCAACAGGGGGCTTAAAAGAGACCCAGTGCTTC.

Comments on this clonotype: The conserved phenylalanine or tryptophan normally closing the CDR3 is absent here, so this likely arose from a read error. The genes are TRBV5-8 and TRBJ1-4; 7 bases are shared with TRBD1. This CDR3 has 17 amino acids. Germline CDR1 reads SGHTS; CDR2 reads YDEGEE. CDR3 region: CASSLRGLARSNEKLFS. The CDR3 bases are TGTGCTAGCAGCTTGAGGGGGCTAGCGAGGTCTAATGAAAAACTGTTTTCT.

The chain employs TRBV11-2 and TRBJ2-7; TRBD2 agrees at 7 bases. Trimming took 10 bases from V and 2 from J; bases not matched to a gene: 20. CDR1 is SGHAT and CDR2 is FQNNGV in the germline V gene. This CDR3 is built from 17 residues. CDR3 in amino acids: CANNLVFSREVPYEQYF. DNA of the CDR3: TGTGCCAACAACTTAGTTTTCTCACGGGAGGTTCCCTACGAGCAGTACTTC. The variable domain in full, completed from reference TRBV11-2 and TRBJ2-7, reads EAGVAQSPRYKIIEKRQSVAFWCNPISGHATLYWYQQILGQGPKLLIQFQNNGVVDDSQLPKDRFSAERLKGVDSTLKIQPAKLEDSAVYLCANNLVFSREVPYEQYFGPGTRLTVT.

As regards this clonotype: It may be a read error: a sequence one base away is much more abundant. CDR3 sequence (DNA): TGTGCCAGCAGCCCGGGACTAGCGGGGGGGACCCCCCACGAGCAGTACTTC. It encodes CASSPGLAGGTPHEQYF. V and J are TRBV5-4 and TRBJ2-7, with 16 bases matching TRBD2. This CDR3 is built from 17 residues. Germline V gives CDR1 SGHNT, CDR2 YYREEE (reference sequence). Trimming took 4 bases from V and 5 from J; bases not matched to a gene: 9.

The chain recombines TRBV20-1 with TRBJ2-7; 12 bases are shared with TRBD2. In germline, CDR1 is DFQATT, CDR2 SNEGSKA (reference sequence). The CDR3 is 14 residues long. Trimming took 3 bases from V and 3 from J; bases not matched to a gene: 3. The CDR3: CSASRTSGNYEQYF. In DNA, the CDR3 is TGCAGTGCTAGTAGGACTAGCGGGAACTACGAGCAGTACTTC.